One and the same sample provided the 13 T cell receptor beta chains below, sequenced in a study of T cell clones after liver transplantation. Sequencing was performed with immunoSEQ multiplex PCR; in TCRdb, only in-frame clones are kept and a portion is missing. The data show about 45,000 clones, around 83% seen once. Sequencing was performed on CD4+ T cells from blood, taken 24 months after liver transplant. The receptor set was obtained from a human patient who received a liver transplant. Some T cells may be the graft donor's.

The CDR3 is CSVEGRQGYEQYF. The DNA of the CDR3 is TGCAGCGTTGAAGGACGGCAGGGCTACGAGCAGTACTTC. V usage is TRBV29-1 and J usage is TRBJ2-7; D is possibly TRBD1 (5 bases). In germline, CDR1 is SQVTM, CDR2 ANQGSEA. Trimming removed 1 base at V and 3 bases at J, with 10 bases between. The length of the CDR3 is 13 residues.

The rearrangement joins TRBV7-8 to TRBJ1-1; D is unresolved. V lost 5 bases to trimming and J lost 5 bases, with 12 bases between them. The CDR3 sequence is 13 residues long. Germline V gene sequence: CDR1 SGHVS, CDR2 FQNEAQ. CDR3 region: CASSAGEETEAFF. The CDR3 DNA is TGTGCCAGCAGCGCGGGCGAGGAGACTGAAGCTTTCTTT. Variable domain in full (rest from reference TRBV7-8 and TRBJ1-1): GAGVSQSPRYKVAKRGQDVALRCDPISGHVSLFWYQQALGQGPEFLTYFQNEAQLDKSGLPSDRFFAERPEGSVSTLKIQRTQQEDSAVYLCASSAGEETEAFFGQGTRLTVV.

The J gene is TRBJ2-3, the V gene TRBV6-1; tentative D call: TRBD1 (6 bases). Looked up from germline, CDR1 is MNHNS and CDR2 is SASEGT. CDR3 length: 13 amino acids. The V and J ends lost 2 bases and 6 bases respectively, with 9 bases between them. Here the CDR3 reads CASSEQRGDTQYF. As DNA, the CDR3 is TGTGCCAGCAGTGAACAAAGGGGGGATACGCAGTATTTT.

The chain employs TRBV4-1 and TRBJ2-7; D gene ambiguous. The CDR3 contains 15 residues. The germline V gene has CDR1 MGHRA and CDR2 YSYEKL. Deletions cut 3 bases from V and 2 bases from J, with 14 bases between. In DNA, the CDR3 is TGCGCCAGCAGCCATCCCTCCCGGGCCGCCTACGAGCAGTACTTC. It codes for CASSHPSRAAYEQYF.

The chain combines TRBV5-1 with TRBJ1-1; 12 bases map to TRBD1. CDR1 and CDR2 (germline): SGHRS, YFSETQ. CDR3 length: 15 residues. V lost 3 bases and J lost 5; bases outside the gene matches: 5. CDR3 loop: CASSSGQGARTEAFF. The CDR3 region has the DNA TGCGCCAGCAGCTCGGGACAGGGGGCGCGGACTGAAGCTTTCTTT.

This rearrangement joins TRBV7-9 to TRBJ2-1, with 7 bases fitting TRBD1. CDR3 size: 15 residues. Trimming at V came to 3 bases and at J to 1 base, leaving 3 bases not matched to a gene. Germline CDR1 SEHNR, CDR2 FQNEAQ (reference sequence). The DNA of the CDR3 is TGTGCCAGCAGCTTCGGGACAGCTTCCTACAATGAGCAGTTCTTC. Protein product: CASSFGTASYNEQFF.

This chain uses TRBV7-6 with TRBJ1-4; D not resolved. This CDR3 has 15 residues. V lost 1 base, J lost 8 bases, and 14 bases lay in between. Germline CDR1 is SGHVS and CDR2 is FNYEAQ. The CDR3: CASSLVGTSGEKLFF. CDR3 coding DNA: TGTGCCAGCAGCTTAGTGGGAACCTCGGGGGAAAAACTGTTTTTT.

The chain combines TRBV7-9 with TRBJ2-2; 13 bases agree with TRBD2. The CDR3 is 17 residues long. The J segment lost 4 bases and the V segment lost 5 bases, leaving 7 bases of the junction unmatched. Germline V gives CDR1 SEHNR, CDR2 FQNEAQ (reference sequence). In DNA form, the CDR3 reads TGTGCCAGCAGCCCCACCGGGACTAGCGGGATCACCGGGGAGCTGTTTTTT. Protein sequence: CASSPTGTSGITGELFF.

This chain connects TRBV4-1 to TRBJ2-1; no clear D. The V gene's germline CDR1 is MGHRA and CDR2 YSYEKL. The V gene lost 1 base and the J gene lost 5 bases, with 15 bases spanning the gap. The CDR3 covers 16 residues. The CDR3 DNA follows: TGCGCCAGCAGCCAAGCTAGGAATTTTGGGAACAATGAGCAGTTCTTC. It yields the protein CASSQARNFGNNEQFF.

The table lists this clone with a count of one. This chain connects TRBV5-1 to TRBJ1-1; TRBD1 might be the D (5 bases). Trimming removed 1 base at V and 2 bases at J, with 9 bases between. CDR1 and CDR2 (germline): SGHRS, YFSETQ. The length of the CDR3 is 14 residues. The CDR3 protein is CASSLRQGNTEAFF. DNA for the CDR3: TGCGCCAGCAGCTTGCGCCAGGGAAACACTGAAGCTTTCTTT. The variable domain in full, with the rest retrieved from reference TRBV5-1 and TRBJ1-1, is KAGVTQTPRYLIKTRGQQVTLSCSPISGHRSVSWYQQTPGQGLQFLFEYFSETQRNKGNFPGRFSGRQFSNSRSEMNVSTLELGDSALYLCASSLRQGNTEAFFGQGTRLTVV.

This clone was detected only a few times. The chain employs TRBV19 and TRBJ1-2; D is unresolved. From germline, CDR1 is LNHDA and CDR2 SQIVND (reference sequence). Deletions cut 7 bases from V and 5 bases from J, with 14 bases between. This CDR3 contains 13 residues. CDR3 residues: CASTQTLSYGYTF. The CDR3, as DNA: TGTGCCAGTACCCAGACATTATCGTATGGCTACACCTTC.

The CDR3 loop is CASSPRTATNTEAFF. The CDR3 DNA sequence: TGCGCCAGCAGCCCACGGACAGCGACGAACACTGAAGCTTTCTTT. The chain combines TRBV4-1 with TRBJ1-1; D might be TRBD1 (6 bases). The CDR3 is 15 amino acids. The germline V and J ends were trimmed by 4 bases and 1 base, with 13 bases remaining between them. Germline CDR1 is MGHRA and CDR2 is YSYEKL.

With respect to this clone: One junction end does not reproduce the germline sequence, and a read error may be involved. The chain couples TRBV6-4 to TRBJ2-7; 7 bases match TRBD1. This CDR3 has 13 residues. Per germline, CDR1 MRHNA and CDR2 SNTAGT. CDR3 sequence reads: CASSDDRASEQHF. Here the CDR3 DNA reads TGTGCCAGCAGTGACGACAGGGCAAGCGAGCAGCACTTC.